This entry is about one TCR beta chain. What it binds is unknown. Trimming cost V 4 bases and J 1 base, with 8 bases left between them. Germline V gene lookup returns CDR1 KGHSH and CDR2 LQKENI. This CDR3 has 14 amino acids. The data derive from a study of T cell responses to AZD1222 COVID-19 vaccine. Second-dose recipients at about 4 or about 12 weeks were treated as one pooled group. Overall study results and limits: The donors showed a predominance of white British ancestry and of females, with possible underestimation of clonal diversity. Spike-specific TCRs gained breadth and depth after people received two AZD1222 doses. Nearly half of spike-specific TCRs reportedly target unmutated variant regions.

Measured with immunoSEQ multiplex PCR; TCRdb has only the in-frame clones, and not every one. The sample holds 140,000 or so clones, around 84% seen once. The TCR was taken from an adult who received the AZD1222 COVID-19 vaccine. The chain is built from TRBV18 and TRBJ1-3; D is unresolved. This specimen was peripheral blood, taken 28 days after the second AZD1222 dose. Written as DNA, the CDR3 is TGTGCCAGCTCACGCTCGCGGTCTGGAAACACCATATATTTT. This translates into CASSRSRSGNTIYF.